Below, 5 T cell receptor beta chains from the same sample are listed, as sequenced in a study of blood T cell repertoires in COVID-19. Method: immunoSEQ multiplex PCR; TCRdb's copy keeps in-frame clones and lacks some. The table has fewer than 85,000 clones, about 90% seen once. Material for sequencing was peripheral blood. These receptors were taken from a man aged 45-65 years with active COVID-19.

The CDR3 is CASSEPPTYEQYF. Here the CDR3 DNA reads TGCGCCAGCAGCGAGCCTCCTACCTACGAGCAGTACTTC. The J gene is TRBJ2-7, the V gene TRBV5-1, with D unresolved. This CDR3 comprises 13 residues. CDR1 SGHRS and CDR2 YFSETQ come from the germline V gene. The V end lost 4 bases, the J end lost 2 bases, and 10 bases lay between the germline ends.

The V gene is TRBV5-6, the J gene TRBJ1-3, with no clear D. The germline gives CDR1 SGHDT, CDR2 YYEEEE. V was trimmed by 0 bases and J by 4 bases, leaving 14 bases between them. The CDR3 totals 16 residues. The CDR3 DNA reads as TGTGCCAGCAGCTTGGGATCCGGGAGTTTGGGAAACACCATATATTTT. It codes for CASSLGSGSLGNTIYF.

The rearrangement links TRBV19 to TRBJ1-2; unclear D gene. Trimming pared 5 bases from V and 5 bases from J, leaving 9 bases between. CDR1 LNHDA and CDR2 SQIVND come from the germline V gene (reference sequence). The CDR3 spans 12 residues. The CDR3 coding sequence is TGTGCCAGTAGTGGTCAGAATTATGGCTACACCTTC. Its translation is CASSGQNYGYTF.

The CDR3 DNA reads TGTGCCAGCATTAAGGGGACTAGCGGGAGAGGGTATGAGCAGTTCTTC. Residues: CASIKGTSGRGYEQFF. The chain carries TRBV7-9 and TRBJ2-1; the match to TRBD2 covers 14 bases. CDR1 is SEHNR, CDR2 FQNEAQ, per germline (reference sequence). J was trimmed by 8 bases and V by 7 bases; bases with no gene match: 10. The CDR3 is 16 residues long.

The CDR3 coding sequence is TGTGCCAGTAAGGCCCCCCTAGCTGGTTATGGCTACACCTTC. It translates to CASKAPLAGYGYTF. The chain combines TRBV19 with TRBJ1-2; D not certain. Germline CDR1 LNHDA, CDR2 SQIVND (reference sequence). The CDR3 loop spans 14 amino acids. V was trimmed by 7 bases and J by 5 bases, leaving 17 bases between them.